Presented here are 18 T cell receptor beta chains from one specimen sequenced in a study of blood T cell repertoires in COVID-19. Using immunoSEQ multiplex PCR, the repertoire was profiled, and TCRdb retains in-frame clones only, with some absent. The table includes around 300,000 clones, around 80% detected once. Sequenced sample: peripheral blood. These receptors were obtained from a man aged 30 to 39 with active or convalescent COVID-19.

CDR3 nucleotide sequence: TGTGCCAGCAGCTTTGGGACAGGGAGGTCTGAAGCTTTCTTT. This gives the protein CASSFGTGRSEAFF. The chain has TRBV7-8 and TRBJ1-1; 9 bases are a match to TRBD1. Germline V gene data show CDR1 as SGHVS and CDR2 as FQNEAQ. J was trimmed by 6 bases and V by 3 bases; bases with no gene match: 5. This CDR3 spans 14 amino acids.

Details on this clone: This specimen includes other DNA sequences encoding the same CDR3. This CDR3 reads CASSEGQNYGYTF. DNA of the CDR3: TGTGCCAGCAGTGAAGGACAGAACTATGGCTACACCTTC. This chain joins TRBV6-1 and TRBJ1-2; possible D gene TRBD1, 5 bases. This CDR3 is 13 amino acids long. V was shortened by 1 base and J by 2 bases, with 5 bases between the two germline ends. Germline assignment: CDR1 MNHNS and CDR2 SASEGT.

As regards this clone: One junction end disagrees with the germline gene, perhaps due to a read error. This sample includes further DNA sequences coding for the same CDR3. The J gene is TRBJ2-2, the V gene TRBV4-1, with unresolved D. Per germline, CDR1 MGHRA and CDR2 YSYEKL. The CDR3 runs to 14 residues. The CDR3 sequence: CASSPRANTGELFF. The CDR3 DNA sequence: TGTGCCAGCAGCCCCCGGGCGAACACCGGGGAGCTGTTTTTT.

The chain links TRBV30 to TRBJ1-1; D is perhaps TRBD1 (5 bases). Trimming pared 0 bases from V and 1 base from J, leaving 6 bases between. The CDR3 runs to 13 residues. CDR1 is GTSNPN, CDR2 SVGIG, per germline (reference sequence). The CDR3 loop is CAWSVTENTEAFF. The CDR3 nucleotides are TGTGCCTGGAGTGTGACAGAGAACACTGAAGCTTTCTTT.

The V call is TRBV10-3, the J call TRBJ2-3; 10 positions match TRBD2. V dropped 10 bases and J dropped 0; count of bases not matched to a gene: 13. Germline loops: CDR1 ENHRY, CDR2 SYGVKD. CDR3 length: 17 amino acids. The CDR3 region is CATRSGGADKSTDTQYF. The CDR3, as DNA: TGTGCCACCCGAAGCGGGGGGGCCGATAAAAGCACAGATACGCAGTATTTT.

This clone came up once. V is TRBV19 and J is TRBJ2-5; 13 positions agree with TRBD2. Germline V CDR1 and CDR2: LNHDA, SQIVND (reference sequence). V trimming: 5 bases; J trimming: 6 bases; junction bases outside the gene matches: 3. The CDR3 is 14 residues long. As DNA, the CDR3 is TGTGCCAGTAGTGGGACTAGCGGGAAGAAGACCCAGTACTTC. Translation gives CASSGTSGKKTQYF. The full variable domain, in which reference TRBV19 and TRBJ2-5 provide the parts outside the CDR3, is DGGITQSPKYLFRKEGQNVTLSCEQNLNHDAMYWYRQDPGQGLRLIYYSQIVNDFQKGDIAEGYSVSREKKESFPLTVTSAQKNPTAFYLCASSGTSGKKTQYFGPGTRLLVL.

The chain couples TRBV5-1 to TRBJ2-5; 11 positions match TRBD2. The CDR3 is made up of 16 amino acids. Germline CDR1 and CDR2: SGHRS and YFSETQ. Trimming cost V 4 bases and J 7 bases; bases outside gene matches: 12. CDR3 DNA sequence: TGCGCCAGCAGCCCCGGGACTAGCGGTGAGGGGGGGACCCAGTACTTC. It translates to CASSPGTSGEGGTQYF.

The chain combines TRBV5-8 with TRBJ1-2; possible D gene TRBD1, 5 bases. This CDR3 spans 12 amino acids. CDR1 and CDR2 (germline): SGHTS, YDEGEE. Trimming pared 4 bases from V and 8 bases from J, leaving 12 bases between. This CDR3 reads CASSTQGLGYTF. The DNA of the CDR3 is TGTGCCAGCAGCACCCAGGGACTCGGCTACACCTTC.

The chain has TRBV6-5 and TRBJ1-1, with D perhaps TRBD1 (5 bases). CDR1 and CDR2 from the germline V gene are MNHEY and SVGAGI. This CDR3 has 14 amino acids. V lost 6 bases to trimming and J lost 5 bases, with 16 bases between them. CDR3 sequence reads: CASSPVGGPTEAFF. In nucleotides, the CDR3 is TGTGCCAGCAGCCCAGTCGGGGGACCAACTGAAGCTTTCTTT.

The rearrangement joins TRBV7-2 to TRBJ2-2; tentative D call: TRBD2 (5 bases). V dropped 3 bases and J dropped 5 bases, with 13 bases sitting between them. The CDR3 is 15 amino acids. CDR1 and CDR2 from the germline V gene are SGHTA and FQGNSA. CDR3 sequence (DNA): TGTGCCAGCAGCTTGTCTAGCCGATCAACCGGGGAGCTGTTTTTT. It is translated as CASSLSSRSTGELFF.

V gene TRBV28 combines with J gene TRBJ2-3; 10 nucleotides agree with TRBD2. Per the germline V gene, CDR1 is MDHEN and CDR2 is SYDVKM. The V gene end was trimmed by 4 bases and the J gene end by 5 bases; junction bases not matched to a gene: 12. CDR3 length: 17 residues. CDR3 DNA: TGTGCCAGCAGTTCCTCGGCTAGCGGGAGTGCTGTAGATACGCAGTATTTT. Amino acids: CASSSSASGSAVDTQYF.

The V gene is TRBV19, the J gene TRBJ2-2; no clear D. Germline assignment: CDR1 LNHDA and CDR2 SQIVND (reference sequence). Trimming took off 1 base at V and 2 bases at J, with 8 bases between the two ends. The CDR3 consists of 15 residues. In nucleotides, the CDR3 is TGTGCCAGTAGTATAGGGCAGGTAAACACCGGGGAGCTGTTTTTT. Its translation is CASSIGQVNTGELFF.

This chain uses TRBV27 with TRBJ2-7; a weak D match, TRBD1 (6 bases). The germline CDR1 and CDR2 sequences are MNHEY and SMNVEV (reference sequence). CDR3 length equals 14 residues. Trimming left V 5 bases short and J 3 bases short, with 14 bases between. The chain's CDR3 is CASSTQGPIYEQYF. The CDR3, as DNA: TGTGCCAGCAGTACACAGGGCCCGATCTACGAGCAGTACTTC.

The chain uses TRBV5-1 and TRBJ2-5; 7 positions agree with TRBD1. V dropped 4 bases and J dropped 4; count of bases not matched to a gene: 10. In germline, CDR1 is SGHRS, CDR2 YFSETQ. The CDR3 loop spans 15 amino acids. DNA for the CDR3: TGCGCCAGCAGCGTGAGACAGGGAAGGGGAGAGACCCAGTACTTC. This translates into CASSVRQGRGETQYF.

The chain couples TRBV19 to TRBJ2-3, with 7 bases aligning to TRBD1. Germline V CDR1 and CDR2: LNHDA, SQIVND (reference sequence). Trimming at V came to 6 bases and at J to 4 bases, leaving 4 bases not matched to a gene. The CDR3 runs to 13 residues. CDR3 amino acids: CASSYQGADTQYF. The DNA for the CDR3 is TGTGCCAGTAGCTACCAGGGGGCAGATACGCAGTATTTT.

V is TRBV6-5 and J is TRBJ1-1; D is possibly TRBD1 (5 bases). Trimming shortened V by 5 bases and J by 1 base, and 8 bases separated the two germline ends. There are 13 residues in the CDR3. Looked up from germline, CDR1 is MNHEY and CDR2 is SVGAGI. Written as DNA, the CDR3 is TGTGCCAGCAGTCGAGACAGGAACACTGAAGCTTTCTTT. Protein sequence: CASSRDRNTEAFF.

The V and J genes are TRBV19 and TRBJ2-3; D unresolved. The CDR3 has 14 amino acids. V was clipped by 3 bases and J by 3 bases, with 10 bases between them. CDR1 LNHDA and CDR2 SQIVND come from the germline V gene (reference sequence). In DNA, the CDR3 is TGTGCCAGTAGTATCGGCGCAGGTACAGATACGCAGTATTTT. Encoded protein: CASSIGAGTDTQYF. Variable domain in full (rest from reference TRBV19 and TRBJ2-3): DGGITQSPKYLFRKEGQNVTLSCEQNLNHDAMYWYRQDPGQGLRLIYYSQIVNDFQKGDIAEGYSVSREKKESFPLTVTSAQKNPTAFYLCASSIGAGTDTQYFGPGTRLTVL.

The CDR3 coding sequence is TGTGCCAGCAGCTTCCCGGGGGGGAACATTCAGTACTTC. This sequence encodes CASSFPGGNIQYF. The chain links TRBV7-8 to TRBJ2-4; 8 positions match TRBD2. CDR3 length equals 13 residues. CDR1 and CDR2 from the germline V gene are SGHVS and FQNEAQ. With V trimmed by 3 bases and J by 7 bases, 2 bases remained unmatched.